Below, one T cell receptor beta chain is given with its context. V lost 0 bases to trimming and J lost 1 base, with 9 bases between them. The CDR3 is 15 residues long. Germline values: CDR1 MNHEY, CDR2 SMNVEV (reference sequence). This specimen comes from a study of blood T cell repertoires in COVID-19. Study-wide context: COVID-19 samples, acute and convalescent, were from the United States, Italy and Spain.

Profiled with immunoSEQ multiplex PCR; TCRdb holds only in-frame clones, not every one. This repertoire shows tens of thousands of clones, 80% to 90% found once; its top ten account for under 6%. Sequenced sample: peripheral blood. The chain uses TRBV27 and TRBJ2-5, with D unclear. The source is a human donor in a cohort sampled during active COVID-19. This CDR3 is CASSLSLSLQETQYF. In nucleotides, the CDR3 is TGTGCCAGCAGTTTATCCTTATCTCTCCAAGAGACCCAGTACTTC.